Following are 6 T cell receptor beta chains from one sample sequenced in a study of shared clonotypes between healthy human individuals (dated by TCRdb to the early 2020s). Libraries were constructed by the immunoSEQ multiplex PCR assay. In TCRdb, the immuneACCESS table is reduced to in-frame sequences with V and J assigned. These tables do not hold every clone; where another copy was compared, an unresolved V gene accounts for under half, and the others remain unexplained. The sample includes some 550,000 clones, with around 97% observed a single time. The top ten hold 0.057% of the sample. Source material: naive CD4+ T cells sorted from blood. This specimen's cell subset or site label, interpreted: CD45RA+ positively selected. The receptor set was obtained from a woman aged 25 to 39 in good health.

The V gene is TRBV11-2, the J gene TRBJ2-3; 9 nucleotides align to TRBD2. The V segment lost 5 bases and the J segment 2 bases; nucleotides outside the gene matches: 5. The CDR3 totals 15 residues. Germline V CDR1 and CDR2: SGHAT, FQNNGV. CDR3 protein: CASSLTSGYTDTQYF. DNA for the CDR3: TGTGCCAGCAGCCTTACTAGCGGGTACACAGATACGCAGTATTTT. The variable domain in full, completed from reference TRBV11-2 and TRBJ2-3, reads EAGVAQSPRYKIIEKRQSVAFWCNPISGHATLYWYQQILGQGPKLLIQFQNNGVVDDSQLPKDRFSAERLKGVDSTLKIQPAKLEDSAVYLCASSLTSGYTDTQYFGPGTRLTVL.

The gene calls are TRBV2 and TRBJ1-4, with a weak D call TRBD1 (5 bases). The CDR3 loop spans 13 amino acids. Germline CDR1 SNHLY, CDR2 FYNNEI. Trimming cost V 6 bases and J 3 bases, with 8 bases left between them. The CDR3 loop reads CASRQGPNEKLFF. CDR3 nucleotides: TGTGCCAGCAGGCAGGGTCCTAATGAAAAACTGTTTTTT.

This chain links TRBV28 with TRBJ1-1, with no clear D. Trimming removed 2 bases at V and 1 base at J, with 11 bases between. Germline CDR1 reads MDHEN; CDR2 reads SYDVKM. The CDR3 runs 15 residues. CDR3 DNA: TGTGCCAGCAGTTTAGGCCGACTACGGAACACTGAAGCTTTCTTT. Protein product: CASSLGRLRNTEAFF.

The chain carries TRBV23-1 and TRBJ1-1, with D possibly TRBD1 on 5 matching bases. TRBV23-1 carries the ORF label, with uncertain function. This CDR3 comprises 14 residues. With 7 bases removed from V and 3 bases from J, the gap between germline ends came to 15 bases. In DNA form, the CDR3 reads TGCGCCAGCACTCAGGGAGTTGGGGACACTGAAGCTTTCTTT. Its protein is CASTQGVGDTEAFF.

The chain links TRBV28 to TRBJ2-2; 14 bases align to TRBD2. V lost 4 bases to trimming and J lost 5 bases; unmatched junction nucleotides: 6. Germline V CDR1 and CDR2: MDHEN, SYDVKM. There are 17 residues in the CDR3. CDR3 nucleotides: TGTGCCAGCAGTTCCTCCGGGACTAGCGGGAGAACCGGGGAGCTGTTTTTT. Translation: CASSSSGTSGRTGELFF.

The genes are TRBV5-8 and TRBJ2-7; either TRBD1 or TRBD2 may fit D (5 bases each). Trimming removed 2 bases at V and 8 bases at J, with 11 bases between. The V gene's germline CDR1 is SGHTS and CDR2 YDEGEE. The CDR3 has 12 residues. The CDR3 loop is CASSFSGTQQYF. The CDR3 nucleotides read TGTGCCAGCAGCTTTTCAGGGACCCAGCAGTACTTC.